This T cell receptor beta chain was found in a study of a mutant IDH1 vaccine in newly diagnosed glioma. At the level of the study: Eight vaccinations went to patients in weeks 1, 3, 5, 7, 11, 15, 19, 23. Patients received vaccination from 4-6 weeks after radiotherapy alone, or with temozolomide cycles. Prior therapy was radiotherapy, temozolomide, or both; most received both.

Generated by immunoSEQ multiplex PCR, the TCRdb table keeps only in-frame clones and is missing some. The data show 30,000 to 40,000 clones, roughly 80% seen once. As for time point: week 5, during vaccination. Each dose delivered 300 ug of mutant IDH1 20-mer peptide subcutaneously with imiquimod. Details on this clone: The antigen is undetermined.

Germline V lookup: CDR1 SGHTA, CDR2 FQGNSA. Trimming at V came to 5 bases and at J to 6 bases, leaving 9 bases not matched to a gene. This CDR3 comprises 15 residues. This clonotype originated in a man younger than 45 with glioma. This chain connects TRBV7-2 to TRBJ2-2, with TRBD2 matching 7 bases. Material: PBMCs, obtained from a glioma patient whose treatment included an IDH1 peptide vaccine. CDR3 sequence reads: CASSPFAGDAGELFF. The CDR3 region has the DNA TGTGCCAGCAGCCCCTTTGCGGGGGATGCCGGGGAGCTGTTTTTT.